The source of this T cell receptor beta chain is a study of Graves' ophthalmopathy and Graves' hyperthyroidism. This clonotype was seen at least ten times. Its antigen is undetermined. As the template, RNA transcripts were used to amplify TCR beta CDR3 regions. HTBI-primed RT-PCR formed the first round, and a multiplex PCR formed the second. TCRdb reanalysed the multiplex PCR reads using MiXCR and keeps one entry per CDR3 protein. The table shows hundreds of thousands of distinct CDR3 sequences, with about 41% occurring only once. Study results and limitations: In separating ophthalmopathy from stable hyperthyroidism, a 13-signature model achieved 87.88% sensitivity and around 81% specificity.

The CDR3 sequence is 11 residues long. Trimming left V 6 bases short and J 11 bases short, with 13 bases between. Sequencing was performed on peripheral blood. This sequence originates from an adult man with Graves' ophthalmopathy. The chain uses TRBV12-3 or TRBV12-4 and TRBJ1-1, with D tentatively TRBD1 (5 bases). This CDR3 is CASRLREGAFF. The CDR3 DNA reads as TGTGCCAGCAGACTCAGGGAGGGGGCTTTCTTT.